The 28 T cell receptor beta chains given below trace back to one sample, sequenced in a study of blood T cell repertoires in COVID-19. Method: immunoSEQ multiplex PCR; TCRdb's copy keeps in-frame clones and lacks some. The sample records some 200,000 clones, 70% to 90% being singletons. Sequencing was done on a sample of peripheral blood. Receptors were obtained from a man older than 75 with acute or convalescent COVID-19.

This clone was recorded a few times. The chain carries TRBV2 and TRBJ1-2, with 12 bases that match TRBD1. J gave up 4 bases and V 6 bases, and 3 bases lay outside the gene matches. Germline CDR1 SNHLY, CDR2 FYNNEI. The CDR3 is 14 residues long. The CDR3 reads CASRGQGASYGYTF. CDR3 nucleotide sequence: TGTGCCAGCAGGGGACAGGGGGCTAGCTATGGCTACACCTTC.

The rearrangement links TRBV10-2 to TRBJ2-7; 9 bases line up with TRBD2. The CDR3 runs to 14 residues. V dropped 3 bases and J dropped 6; count of bases not matched to a gene: 6. CDR1 is WSHSY and CDR2 is SAAADI in the germline V gene. In DNA form, the CDR3 reads TGCGCCAGCAGTGAAGGCGGGAGGGCGGGCGAGCAGTACTTC. Amino acids: CASSEGGRAGEQYF.

This chain links TRBV6-5 with TRBJ1-2; maybe TRBD1 (6 bases). The germline CDR1 and CDR2 sequences are MNHEY and SVGAGI. V gave up 7 bases and J gave up 7 bases, with 16 bases separating them. This CDR3 is 13 amino acids long. The CDR3 is CASKPTGIGGYTF. The CDR3 DNA reads TGTGCCAGCAAACCTACAGGGATAGGTGGCTACACCTTC.

The chain carries TRBV30 and TRBJ2-3; possibly TRBD1 for D (6 bases). V was shortened by 3 bases and J by 0 bases, with 22 bases between the two germline ends. Germline V gives CDR1 GTSNPN, CDR2 SVGIG (reference sequence). The CDR3 runs 18 residues. This chain's CDR3 is CAWRPLATGLRSTDTQYF. DNA for the CDR3: TGTGCCTGGAGGCCCCTTGCGACAGGACTCCGGAGCACAGATACGCAGTATTTT.

The chain has TRBV9 and TRBJ2-7; D is possibly TRBD2 (5 bases). CDR1 SGDLS and CDR2 YYNGEE come from the germline V gene. This CDR3 has 14 amino acids. Trimming shortened V by 3 bases and J by 3 bases, and 13 bases separated the two germline ends. CDR3 sequence (DNA): TGTGCCAGCAGCGCGTTCCGGGAAAACTACGAGCAGTACTTC. It yields the protein CASSAFRENYEQYF.

This clone came up a few times. This sequence joins TRBV18 and TRBJ2-1; TRBD2 matches 9 bases. The germline gives CDR1 KGHSH, CDR2 LQKENI. The CDR3 is made up of 14 amino acids. Losses at the gene ends were 5 bases for V and 13 bases for J; bases not matched to a gene: 12. CDR3 coding DNA: TGTGCCAGCTCATCAGCGACCGGGACTAGCCGACAGTTCTTC. Protein: CASSSATGTSRQFF.

This chain joins TRBV28 and TRBJ1-5; D is possibly TRBD1 (5 bases). The ends were cut back, 6 bases at V and 1 base at J, with 10 bases in the middle. The CDR3 spans 14 residues. Germline lookup yields CDR1 MDHEN and CDR2 SYDVKM. The CDR3 coding sequence is TGTGCCAGCAGCCCGGGGGGGAGCAATCAGCCCCAGCATTTT. Its translation is CASSPGGSNQPQHF.

The chain is built from TRBV11-3 and TRBJ1-2, with 7 bases fitting TRBD1. This CDR3 spans 13 amino acids. V shed 5 bases, J shed 7 bases, and the junction held 7 bases outside the gene matches. Germline V CDR1 and CDR2: SGHNT, YENEEA. This CDR3 reads CASSPGQVVGYTF. The DNA of the CDR3 is TGTGCCAGCAGCCCCGGACAGGTTGTTGGCTACACCTTC.

The genes are TRBV30 and TRBJ1-1; 7 nucleotides agree with TRBD1. J gave up 4 bases and V 7 bases, and 12 bases lay outside the gene matches. Per germline, CDR1 GTSNPN and CDR2 SVGIG (reference sequence). This CDR3 has 14 residues. CDR3 residues: CASRKDRRGTEAFF. CDR3 in DNA: TGTGCCTCCCGGAAGGACAGGCGGGGCACTGAAGCTTTCTTT.

The V and J genes are TRBV18 and TRBJ2-2; TRBD2 aligns across 15 bases. The CDR3 length is 17 residues. After removal of 6 bases from V and 1 base from J, the junction contained 3 bases not matched to a gene. Germline V gene sequence: CDR1 KGHSH, CDR2 LQKENI. The CDR3 here is CASSWTSGRVNTGELFF. In DNA form, the CDR3 reads TGTGCCAGCTCTTGGACTAGCGGGAGGGTGAACACCGGGGAGCTGTTTTTT. The entire variable domain, with the rest obtained from reference TRBV18 and TRBJ2-2, is as follows: NAGVMQNPRHLVRRRGQEARLRCSPMKGHSHVYWYRQLPEEGLKFMVYLQKENIIDESGMPKERFSAEFPKEGPSILRIQQVVRGDSAAYFCASSWTSGRVNTGELFFGEGSRLTVL.

This sequence joins TRBV27 and TRBJ1-1; D might be TRBD1 (6 bases). The CDR3 is made up of 14 amino acids. V was shortened by 4 bases and J by 0 bases, with 9 bases between the two germline ends. Per germline, CDR1 MNHEY and CDR2 SMNVEV (reference sequence). This CDR3 is CASSSGALNTEAFF. Here the CDR3 DNA reads TGTGCCAGCAGTTCAGGGGCGCTGAACACTGAAGCTTTCTTT.

The chain recombines TRBV27 with TRBJ1-5; D unclear. The V gene lost 3 bases and the J gene lost 3 bases, with 9 bases spanning the gap. The CDR3 runs 14 residues. In germline, CDR1 is MNHEY, CDR2 SMNVEV (reference sequence). The CDR3: CASSFAHPNQPQHF. The CDR3 nucleotides read TGTGCCAGCAGTTTTGCACACCCCAATCAGCCCCAGCATTTT.

This clone was seen only once. The gene calls are TRBV3-1 (or the pseudogene TRBV3-2) and TRBJ2-5, with D unresolved. With 4 bases removed from V and 1 base from J, the gap between germline ends came to 4 bases. Germline CDR1 is LGHDT and CDR2 is YNNKEL (reference sequence). The CDR3 contains 12 residues. The CDR3 region has the DNA TGTGCCAGCAGCCTACTCCAAGAGACCCAGTACTTC. Encoded protein: CASSLLQETQYF.

This clone was seen a handful of times. The chain has TRBV5-1 and TRBJ2-7; TRBD1 agrees at 12 bases. Germline CDR1 is SGHRS and CDR2 is YFSETQ. The J segment lost 5 bases and the V segment lost 4 bases, leaving 4 bases of the junction unmatched. The CDR3 is 14 amino acids. Here the CDR3 reads CASSKGQGAHEQYV. The CDR3 region has the DNA TGCGCCAGCAGCAAGGGACAGGGGGCCCACGAGCAGTACGTC.

CDR3 sequence: CASSPIGQGAYEQYF. The CDR3 nucleotides read TGTGCCAGCAGTCCAATCGGACAGGGGGCTTACGAGCAGTACTTC. The chain employs TRBV28 and TRBJ2-7, with 11 bases that match TRBD1. The CDR3 loop spans 15 amino acids. The J segment lost 4 bases and the V segment lost 5 bases, leaving 7 bases of the junction unmatched. CDR1 and CDR2 (germline): MDHEN, SYDVKM.

The gene calls are TRBV28 and TRBJ2-1, with a tentative D call TRBD1 (6 bases). Germline CDR1 reads MDHEN; CDR2 reads SYDVKM. The CDR3 is 14 amino acids. Trimming took off 3 bases at V and 3 bases at J, with 9 bases between the two ends. CDR3 amino acids: CASSFGQNYNEQFF. CDR3 bases: TGTGCCAGCAGTTTTGGACAGAACTACAATGAGCAGTTCTTC.

This chain joins TRBV28 and TRBJ2-7; D might be TRBD1 (5 bases). Germline loops: CDR1 MDHEN, CDR2 SYDVKM. The V end lost 7 bases, the J end lost 7 bases, and 17 bases lay between the germline ends. The length of the CDR3 is 13 residues. Written as DNA, the CDR3 is TGTGCCAGCAATCTCCTAGGGGTACGAGAGCAGTACTTC. This translates into CASNLLGVREQYF.

The chain joins TRBV30 to TRBJ2-7, with TRBD2 as a possible D gene (6 bases). V gave up 2 bases and J gave up 4 bases, with 15 bases separating them. Per germline, CDR1 GTSNPN and CDR2 SVGIG (reference sequence). This CDR3 has 14 residues. The CDR3 region is CAWSLGLAAYEQYF. The CDR3 DNA sequence: TGTGCCTGGAGTTTGGGACTGGCGGCATACGAGCAGTACTTC.

The chain recombines TRBV18 with TRBJ1-5; 8 nucleotides line up with TRBD1. This CDR3 region has 18 residues. Unmatched junction bases numbered 10, after V lost 3 bases and J lost 0 bases. From germline, CDR1 is KGHSH and CDR2 LQKENI. CDR3 region: CASSPRTGTDPSNQPQHF. The DNA of the CDR3 is TGTGCCAGCTCACCTCGGACAGGGACCGATCCTAGCAATCAGCCCCAGCATTTT.

This clone was picked up one time. The chain joins TRBV3-1 (or the pseudogene TRBV3-2) to TRBJ2-5; TRBD1 aligns across 8 bases. The CDR3 spans 14 residues. CDR1 is LGHDT, CDR2 YNNKEL, per germline (reference sequence). Unmatched junction bases numbered 2, after V lost 3 bases and J lost 2 bases. CDR3 region: CASSHRDRQETQYF. DNA of the CDR3: TGTGCCAGCAGCCACCGGGACAGGCAAGAGACCCAGTACTTC.

V usage is TRBV19 and J usage is TRBJ2-6; TRBD1 is a possible D gene (6 bases). Germline V gives CDR1 LNHDA, CDR2 SQIVND (reference sequence). CDR3 size: 16 residues. With 5 bases removed from V and 1 base from J, the gap between germline ends came to 12 bases. The CDR3 sequence: CASSFQGGSGANVLTF. CDR3 sequence (DNA): TGTGCCAGTAGTTTTCAAGGGGGATCTGGGGCCAACGTCCTGACTTTC.

This chain joins TRBV2 and TRBJ1-1; the match to TRBD1 covers 8 bases. Germline V gene lookup returns CDR1 SNHLY and CDR2 FYNNEI. The V gene end was trimmed by 8 bases and the J gene end by 4 bases; junction bases not matched to a gene: 9. This CDR3 contains 14 residues. The CDR3 is CASSGQGLGTEAFF. CDR3 nucleotide sequence: TGTGCCAGCTCCGGACAGGGCTTGGGCACTGAAGCTTTCTTT.

V usage is TRBV4-2 and J usage is TRBJ1-1, with 7 bases that match TRBD1. Trimming at V came to 3 bases and at J to 1 base, leaving 5 bases not matched to a gene. The length of the CDR3 is 15 residues. From germline, CDR1 is LGHNA and CDR2 YNFKEQ. In nucleotides, the CDR3 is TGTGCCAGCAGCCAGATGGACAGGCCGAACACTGAAGCTTTCTTT. Its translation: CASSQMDRPNTEAFF.

This clone was detected once. The genes are TRBV13 and TRBJ2-1; TRBD1 aligns across 7 bases. With V trimmed by 0 bases and J by 8 bases, 10 bases remained unmatched. Germline V gene data show CDR1 as PRHDT and CDR2 as FYEKMQ (reference sequence). The CDR3 is 16 residues long. The CDR3: CASSLGLRQGVYEQFF. The CDR3 nucleotides read TGTGCCAGCAGCTTAGGCCTACGACAGGGAGTCTATGAGCAGTTCTTC.

The rearrangement joins TRBV6-5 to TRBJ2-1; TRBD2 agrees at 9 bases. The trim removed 2 bases at V and 8 bases at J, leaving 4 bases unmatched. CDR1 and CDR2 (germline): MNHEY, SVGAGI. The CDR3 extends over 14 amino acids. The CDR3 loop reads CASSYLRTSDEQFF. The CDR3 nucleotides read TGTGCCAGCAGTTACCTCAGGACTAGCGATGAGCAGTTCTTC.

This rearrangement joins TRBV7-3 to TRBJ2-2, with D perhaps matching TRBD1 (5 bases). Germline CDR1 SGHTA, CDR2 FQGTGA. V dropped 5 bases and J dropped 2 bases, with 9 bases sitting between them. This CDR3 spans 14 amino acids. The CDR3 sequence is CASSLTVNTGELFF. The CDR3 DNA is TGTGCCAGCAGCCTGACAGTAAACACCGGGGAGCTGTTTTTT.

The rearrangement uses TRBV11-2 and TRBJ2-7, with D hard to call. Trimming stripped 8 bases from V and 3 bases from J, with 5 bases between. Germline assignment: CDR1 SGHAT and CDR2 FQNNGV. CDR3 length equals 10 residues. The CDR3 loop is CASASYEQYV. CDR3 in DNA: TGTGCCAGCGCTAGCTACGAGCAGTACGTC.

This clone was observed a handful of times. The chain couples TRBV19 to TRBJ1-1; D remains unclear. Germline V CDR1 and CDR2: LNHDA, SQIVND (reference sequence). Deletions cut 7 bases from V and 1 base from J, with 4 bases between. The CDR3 has 11 residues. The chain's CDR3 is CASTRNTEAFF. In DNA form, the CDR3 reads TGTGCCAGTACCCGGAACACTGAAGCTTTCTTT.